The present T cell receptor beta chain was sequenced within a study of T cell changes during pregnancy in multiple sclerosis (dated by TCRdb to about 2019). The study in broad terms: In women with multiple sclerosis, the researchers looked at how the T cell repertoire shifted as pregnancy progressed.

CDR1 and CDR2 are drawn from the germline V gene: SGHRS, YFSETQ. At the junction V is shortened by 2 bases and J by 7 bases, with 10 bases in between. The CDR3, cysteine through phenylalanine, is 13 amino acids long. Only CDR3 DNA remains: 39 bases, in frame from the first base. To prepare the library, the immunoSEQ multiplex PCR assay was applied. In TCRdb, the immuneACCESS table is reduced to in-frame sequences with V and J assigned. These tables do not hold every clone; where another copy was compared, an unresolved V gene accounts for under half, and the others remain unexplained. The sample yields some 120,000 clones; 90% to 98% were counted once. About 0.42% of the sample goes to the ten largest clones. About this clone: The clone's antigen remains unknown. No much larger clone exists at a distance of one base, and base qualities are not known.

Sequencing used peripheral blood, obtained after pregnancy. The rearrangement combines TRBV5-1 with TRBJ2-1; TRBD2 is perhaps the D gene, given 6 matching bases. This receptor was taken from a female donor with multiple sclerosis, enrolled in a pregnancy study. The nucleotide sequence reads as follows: TGCGCCAGCAGCTTAACTAGCCGGAATGAGCAGTTCTTC. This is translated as CASSLTSRNEQFF.